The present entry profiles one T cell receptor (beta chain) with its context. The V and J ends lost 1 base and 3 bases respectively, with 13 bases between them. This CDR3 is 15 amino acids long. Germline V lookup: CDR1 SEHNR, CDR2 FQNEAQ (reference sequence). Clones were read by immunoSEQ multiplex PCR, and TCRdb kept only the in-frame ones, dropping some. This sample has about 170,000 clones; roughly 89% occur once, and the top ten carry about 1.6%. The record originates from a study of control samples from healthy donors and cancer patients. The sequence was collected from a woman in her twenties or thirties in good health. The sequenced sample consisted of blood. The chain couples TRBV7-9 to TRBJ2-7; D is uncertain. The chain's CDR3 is CASSLEVGRSYEQYF. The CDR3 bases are TGTGCCAGCAGCTTAGAGGTCGGCAGGAGCTACGAGCAGTACTTC.